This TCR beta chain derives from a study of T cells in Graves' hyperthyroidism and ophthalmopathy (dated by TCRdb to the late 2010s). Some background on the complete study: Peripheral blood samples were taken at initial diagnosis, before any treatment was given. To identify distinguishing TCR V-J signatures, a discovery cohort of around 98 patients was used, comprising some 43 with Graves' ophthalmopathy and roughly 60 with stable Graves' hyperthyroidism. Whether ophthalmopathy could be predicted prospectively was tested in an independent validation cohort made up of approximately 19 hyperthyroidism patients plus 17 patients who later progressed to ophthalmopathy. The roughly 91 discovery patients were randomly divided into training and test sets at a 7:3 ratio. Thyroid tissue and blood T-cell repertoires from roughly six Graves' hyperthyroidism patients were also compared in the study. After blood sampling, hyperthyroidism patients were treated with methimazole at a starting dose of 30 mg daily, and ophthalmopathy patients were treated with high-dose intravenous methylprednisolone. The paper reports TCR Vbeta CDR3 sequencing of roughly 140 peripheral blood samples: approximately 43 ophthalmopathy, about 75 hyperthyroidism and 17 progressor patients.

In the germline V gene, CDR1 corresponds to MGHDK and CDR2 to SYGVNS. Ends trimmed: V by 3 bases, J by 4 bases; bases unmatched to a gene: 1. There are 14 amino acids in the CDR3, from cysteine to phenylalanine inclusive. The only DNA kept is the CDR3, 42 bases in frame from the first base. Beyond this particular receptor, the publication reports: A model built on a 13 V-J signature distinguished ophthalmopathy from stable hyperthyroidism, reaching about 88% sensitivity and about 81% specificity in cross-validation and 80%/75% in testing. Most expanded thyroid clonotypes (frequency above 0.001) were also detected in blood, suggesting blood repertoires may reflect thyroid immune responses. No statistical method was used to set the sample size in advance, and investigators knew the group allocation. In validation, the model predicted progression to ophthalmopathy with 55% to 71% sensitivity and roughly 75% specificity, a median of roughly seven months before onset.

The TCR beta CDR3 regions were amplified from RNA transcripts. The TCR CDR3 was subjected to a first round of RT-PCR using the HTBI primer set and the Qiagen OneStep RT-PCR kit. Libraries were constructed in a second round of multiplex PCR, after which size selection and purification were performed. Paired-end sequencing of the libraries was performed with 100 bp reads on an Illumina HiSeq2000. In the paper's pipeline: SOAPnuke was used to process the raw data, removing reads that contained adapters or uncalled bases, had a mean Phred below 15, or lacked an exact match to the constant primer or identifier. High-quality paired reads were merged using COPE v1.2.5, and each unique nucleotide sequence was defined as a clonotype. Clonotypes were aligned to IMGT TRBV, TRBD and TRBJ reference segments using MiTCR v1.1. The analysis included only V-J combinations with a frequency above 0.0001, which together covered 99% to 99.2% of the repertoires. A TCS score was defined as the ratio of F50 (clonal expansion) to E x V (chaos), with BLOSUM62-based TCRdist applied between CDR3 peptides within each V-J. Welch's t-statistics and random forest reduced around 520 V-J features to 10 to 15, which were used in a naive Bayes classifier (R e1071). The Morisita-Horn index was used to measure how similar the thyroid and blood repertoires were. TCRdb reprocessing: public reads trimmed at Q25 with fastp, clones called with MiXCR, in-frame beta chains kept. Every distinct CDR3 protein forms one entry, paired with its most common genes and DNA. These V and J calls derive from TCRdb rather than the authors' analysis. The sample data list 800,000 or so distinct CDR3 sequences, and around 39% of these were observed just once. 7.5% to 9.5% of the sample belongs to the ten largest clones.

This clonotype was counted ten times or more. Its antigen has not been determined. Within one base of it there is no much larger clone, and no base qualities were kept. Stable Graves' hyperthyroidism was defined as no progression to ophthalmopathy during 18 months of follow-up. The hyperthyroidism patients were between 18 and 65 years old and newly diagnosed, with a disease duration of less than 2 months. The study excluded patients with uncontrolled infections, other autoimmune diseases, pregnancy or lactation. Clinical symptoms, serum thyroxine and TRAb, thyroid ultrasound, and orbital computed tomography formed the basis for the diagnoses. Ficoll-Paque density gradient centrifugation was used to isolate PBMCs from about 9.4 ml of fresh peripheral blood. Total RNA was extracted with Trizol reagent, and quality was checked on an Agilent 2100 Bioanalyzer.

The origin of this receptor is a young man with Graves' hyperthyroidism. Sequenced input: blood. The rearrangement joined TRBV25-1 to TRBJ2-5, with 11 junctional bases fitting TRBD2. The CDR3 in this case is CASSDTSGGETQYF. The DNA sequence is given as TGTGCCAGCAGTGACACTAGCGGGGGAGAGACCCAGTACTTC. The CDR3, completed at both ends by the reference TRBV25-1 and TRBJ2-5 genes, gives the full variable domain EADIYQTPRYLVIGTGKKITLECSQTMGHDKMYWYQQDPGMELHLIHYSYGVNSTEKGDLSSESTVSRIRTEHFPLTLESARPSHTSQYLCASSDTSGGETQYFGPGTRLLVL.